Presented here are 25 T cell receptor beta chains from one specimen sequenced in a study of cytomegalovirus exposure and HLA in healthy donors. A multiplex PCR was run with 60 Vbeta primers and 13 Jbeta primers. TCRdb keeps only in-frame clones here, not all; method: immunoSEQ multiplex PCR. This table holds roughly 180,000 clones, about 77% found once. Sequenced input: PBMCs. These receptors all come from a woman aged 25-40 years in good health and CMV-seropositive.

The J gene is TRBJ2-2, the V gene TRBV27; D is undetermined. This CDR3 has 12 amino acids. Trimming pared 8 bases from V and 8 bases from J, leaving 12 bases between. Per the germline V gene, CDR1 is MNHEY and CDR2 is SMNVEV (reference sequence). Here the CDR3 reads CASRMATGELFF. CDR3 DNA: TGTGCCAGCCGGATGGCGACTGGGGAGCTGTTTTTT.

The table lists this clone with a count of one. The gene calls are TRBV18 and TRBJ1-6; no clear D gene. The CDR3 covers 15 residues. The germline V and J ends were trimmed by 3 bases and 8 bases, with 14 bases remaining between them. Germline CDR1 reads KGHSH; CDR2 reads LQKENI. DNA of the CDR3: TGTGCCAGCTCACCGAGGAGGGTACGTGATTCACCCCTCCACTTT. Amino acids: CASSPRRVRDSPLHF. The entire variable domain, with the rest obtained from reference TRBV18 and TRBJ1-6, is as follows: NAGVMQNPRHLVRRRGQEARLRCSPMKGHSHVYWYRQLPEEGLKFMVYLQKENIIDESGMPKERFSAEFPKEGPSILRIQQVVRGDSAAYFCASSPRRVRDSPLHFGNGTRLTVT.

This chain joins TRBV7-2 and TRBJ2-1, with a possible D match to TRBD2 (6 bases). CDR3 length: 17 residues. V dropped 5 bases and J dropped 9 bases, with 26 bases sitting between them. Germline CDR1 is SGHTA and CDR2 is FQGNSA. The CDR3 reads CASSPVLGRGTTSEQFF. CDR3 nucleotides: TGTGCCAGCAGCCCAGTACTCGGGAGAGGAACAACCAGTGAGCAGTTCTTC.

The chain employs TRBV4-1 and TRBJ1-1, with 7 bases fitting TRBD1. The CDR3 covers 15 residues. With 1 base clipped from V and 11 bases from J, the junction kept 13 bases outside the gene matches. Germline V gene lookup returns CDR1 MGHRA and CDR2 YSYEKL. The CDR3 coding sequence is TGCGCCAGCAGCCAAGGTCCAGGGGGTGCTTTACGGGCTTTCTTT. Amino acids: CASSQGPGGALRAFF.

The chain employs TRBV10-2 and TRBJ1-6, with 8 bases identical to TRBD1. This CDR3 has 13 amino acids. Trimming removed 8 bases from V and 7 bases from J; junction bases left unmatched: 4. Looked up from germline, CDR1 is WSHSY and CDR2 is SAAADI. The CDR3 DNA follows: TGCGCCAGCTCGGGACAGGAAAATTCACCCCTCCACTTT. Residues: CASSGQENSPLHF.

This chain connects TRBV5-1 to TRBJ2-2; a weak D match, TRBD1 (7 bases). This CDR3 has 16 amino acids. CDR1 and CDR2 (germline): SGHRS, YFSETQ. V was shortened by 4 bases and J by 7 bases, with 20 bases between the two germline ends. The CDR3 reads CASSTGVAGGGGELFF. The CDR3 nucleotides are TGCGCCAGCAGCACAGGAGTCGCAGGGGGAGGCGGGGAGCTGTTTTTT.

The count of this clone is one. The rearrangement links TRBV28 to TRBJ1-2, with a tentative D call TRBD1 (5 bases). V was trimmed by 7 bases and J by 4 bases, leaving 16 bases between them. The V gene's germline CDR1 is MDHEN and CDR2 SYDVKM. The CDR3 loop spans 14 amino acids. The CDR3 protein is CASKPGGTSYGYTF. CDR3 in DNA: TGTGCCAGCAAGCCCGGGGGGACCAGCTATGGCTACACCTTC.

This clone was found a few times. The chain carries TRBV4-1 and TRBJ2-1, with 7 bases that match TRBD2. CDR1 MGHRA and CDR2 YSYEKL come from the germline V gene. The CDR3 spans 15 residues. J was trimmed by 6 bases and V by 2 bases; bases with no gene match: 7. CDR3 sequence (DNA): TGCGCCAGCAGCCAACCAGCGGGGAGATCCAATGAGCAGTTCTTC. Protein sequence: CASSQPAGRSNEQFF.

This clone was found a few times. J is TRBJ2-7 and V is TRBV4-1; no firm D call. CDR3 size: 16 residues. CDR1 MGHRA and CDR2 YSYEKL come from the germline V gene. V was pared by 0 bases and J by 0 bases, with 12 bases between. The CDR3 bases are TGCGCCAGCAGCCAAGATCTTGAGGCTGCCTCCTACGAGCAGTACTTC. Translated, it gives CASSQDLEAASYEQYF.

The chain has TRBV30 and TRBJ2-5, with D unclear. The J call may be incorrect, as the DNA end agrees better with TRBJ2-7. This CDR3 spans 11 amino acids. Per germline, CDR1 GTSNPN and CDR2 SVGIG (reference sequence). This chain's CDR3 is CAWSGDYEQYF. The CDR3 DNA sequence: TGTGCCTGGAGTGGGGACTACGAGCAGTACTTC.

The rearrangement joins TRBV30 to TRBJ2-7, with TRBD1 matching over 7 bases. Germline V gene sequence: CDR1 GTSNPN, CDR2 SVGIG (reference sequence). The CDR3 extends over 11 amino acids. The V gene end was trimmed by 6 bases and the J gene end by 5 bases; junction bases not matched to a gene: 4. Written as DNA, the CDR3 is TGTGCCTGCGTAGGGGGCAACGAGCAGTACTTC. As protein: CACVGGNEQYF.

This chain links TRBV30 with TRBJ1-3; 11 positions agree with TRBD1. The CDR3 runs to 16 residues. Germline V gives CDR1 GTSNPN, CDR2 SVGIG (reference sequence). V shed 1 base and J 0 bases; nucleotides not matched to a gene: 2. The chain's CDR3 is CAWSEGTGGSGNTIYF. CDR3 bases: TGTGCCTGGAGTGAGGGGACAGGGGGCTCTGGAAACACCATATATTTT.

This clone showed up just once. The CDR3 here is CASSLLDRYTDTQYF. The CDR3 DNA reads TGTGCCAGCAGTTTATTGGACAGGTACACAGATACGCAGTATTTT. The gene calls are TRBV28 and TRBJ2-3; 7 bases are a match to TRBD1. The CDR3 sequence is 15 residues long. Germline V gene lookup returns CDR1 MDHEN and CDR2 SYDVKM. The trim removed 1 base at V and 2 bases at J, leaving 3 bases unmatched. The full variable domain, its missing parts supplied by reference TRBV28 and TRBJ2-3, is DVKVTQSSRYLVKRTGEKVFLECVQDMDHENMFWYRQDPGLGLRLIYFSYDVKMKEKGDIPEGYSVSREKKERFSLILESASTNQTSMYLCASSLLDRYTDTQYFGPGTRLTVL.

The chain recombines TRBV14 with TRBJ2-1; tentatively, D is TRBD2 (5 bases). V was trimmed by 4 bases and J by 9 bases, leaving 22 bases between them. This CDR3 has 16 residues. CDR1 is SGHDN, CDR2 FVKESK, per germline. CDR3 sequence: CASSPPGSFRGGEQFF. CDR3 nucleotide sequence: TGTGCCAGCAGCCCCCCGGGGTCCTTTCGTGGCGGTGAGCAGTTCTTC.

The gene calls are TRBV9 and TRBJ2-2; 9 positions agree with TRBD2. V shed 4 bases and J 1 base; nucleotides not matched to a gene: 11. CDR1 and CDR2 from the germline V gene are SGDLS and YYNGEE. This CDR3 is 18 amino acids long. CDR3 DNA sequence: TGTGCCAGCAGCCCTCGGGGCGGGGGGGCCGGGAACACCGGGGAGCTGTTTTTT. This sequence encodes CASSPRGGGAGNTGELFF.

The chain has TRBV28 and TRBJ2-3; 13 nucleotides line up with TRBD2. Trimming removed 6 bases from V and 1 base from J; junction bases left unmatched: 1. This CDR3 contains 15 residues. Germline V gene sequence: CDR1 MDHEN, CDR2 SYDVKM. In DNA, the CDR3 is TGTGCCAGCAGGGGGACTAGCGGGGGCACAGATACGCAGTATTTT. Translation gives CASRGTSGGTDTQYF.

This clone has only a few counts. The chain has TRBV6-7 and TRBJ1-2; D possibly corresponds to TRBD1 (5 bases). TRBV6-7 is an open reading frame, and its role is uncertain. V lost 7 bases and J 3 bases, leaving 15 bases between the germline ends. The length of the CDR3 is 14 residues. The CDR3 DNA sequence: TGTGCCAGCAATCAGGGATATCCGGACTATGGCTACACCTTC. Protein product: CASNQGYPDYGYTF.

The V gene is TRBV7-9, the J gene TRBJ1-2; TRBD1 agrees at 7 bases. The CDR3 has 12 amino acids. J lost 6 bases, V lost 10 bases, and 8 bases had no gene match. Germline CDR1 reads SEHNR; CDR2 reads FQNEAQ (reference sequence). The CDR3 DNA reads TGTGCCATCTCCGACAGGGTAGATGGCTACACCTTC. The encoded protein is CAISDRVDGYTF. Filled out from reference TRBV7-9 and TRBJ1-2, the complete variable domain reads DTGVSQNPRHKITKRGQNVTFRCDPISEHNRLYWYRQTLGQGPEFLTYFQNEAQLEKSRLLSDRFSAERPKGSFSTLEIQRTEQGDSAMYLCAISDRVDGYTFGSGTRLTVV.

This chain's CDR3 is CASTINRGGYTF. Here the CDR3 DNA reads TGTGCCAGCACCATAAACAGGGGTGGCTACACCTTC. V gene TRBV7-2 combines with J gene TRBJ1-2; 7 bases are shared with TRBD1. The CDR3 contains 12 residues. With 7 bases clipped from V and 7 bases from J, the junction kept 6 bases outside the gene matches. CDR1 and CDR2 (germline): SGHTA, FQGNSA.

This rearrangement joins TRBV7-9 to TRBJ1-2; a possible D gene is TRBD1 (5 bases). This CDR3 comprises 15 residues. The V end was cut by 5 bases, the J end by 0 bases, with 13 bases between. The germline V gene has CDR1 SEHNR and CDR2 FQNEAQ (reference sequence). CDR3 nucleotide sequence: TGTGCCAGCAGCCCGAGGACACAAGCTAACTATGGCTACACCTTC. Its translation: CASSPRTQANYGYTF. Full variable domain (remainder filled in from reference TRBV7-9 and TRBJ1-2): DTGVSQNPRHKITKRGQNVTFRCDPISEHNRLYWYRQTLGQGPEFLTYFQNEAQLEKSRLLSDRFSAERPKGSFSTLEIQRTEQGDSAMYLCASSPRTQANYGYTFGSGTRLTVV.

J is TRBJ2-7 and V is TRBV12-5, with 8 bases that match TRBD2. CDR1 and CDR2 (germline): LGHNT, FRNRAP. The CDR3 is 17 amino acids. V gave up 2 bases and J gave up 1 base; unmatched junction bases: 10. CDR3 in amino acids: CASGLIRTGTSSYEQYF. The CDR3 DNA is TGTGCTAGTGGTTTGATACGTACCGGGACTAGTTCCTACGAGCAGTACTTC.

This clone was observed a handful of times. The chain links TRBV30 to TRBJ2-2, with 9 positions matching TRBD1. After removal of 7 bases from V and 7 bases from J, the junction contained 7 bases not matched to a gene. CDR3 size: 13 residues. Germline V gene sequence: CDR1 GTSNPN, CDR2 SVGIG (reference sequence). The CDR3 DNA follows: TGTGCCTCTTACAGGGGGCGGAACGGGGAGCTGTTTTTT. Translating it yields CASYRGRNGELFF.

The chain joins TRBV9 to TRBJ2-7; no clear D gene. V lost 8 bases to trimming and J lost 5 bases, with 11 bases between them. Germline V gives CDR1 SGDLS, CDR2 YYNGEE. The CDR3 runs 11 residues. CDR3 DNA: TGTGCCAGTGGGCCGGTAGACGAGCAGTACTTC. Protein: CASGPVDEQYF.

The gene calls are TRBV4-3 and TRBJ1-5; D not certain. Trimming left V 3 bases short and J 4 bases short, with 10 bases between. Germline V gene lookup returns CDR1 LGHNA and CDR2 YSLEER. CDR3 length equals 14 residues. The CDR3, as DNA: TGCGCCAGCAGCCAGAGGGCGGGGAATCAGCCCCAGCATTTT. Its protein is CASSQRAGNQPQHF.

The chain recombines TRBV25-1 with TRBJ1-1; D is possibly TRBD1 (6 bases). V was clipped by 3 bases and J by 11 bases, with 16 bases between them. CDR3 length: 13 residues. Germline CDR1 and CDR2: MGHDK and SYGVNS. The CDR3 DNA reads as TGTGCCAGCAGTGACCAGACAGGAGCCGGGGCTTTCTTT. Protein: CASSDQTGAGAFF.